The next 32 T cell receptor beta chains were all read from a single sample in a study of cytotoxic CD8 clonotypes in ibrutinib-treated CLL. Sequenced by immunoSEQ multiplex PCR; TCRdb stores in-frame clones only, minus some. The data show about 200,000 clones, around 70% seen once. The material sequenced was PBMCs, taken after 24 months of ibrutinib treatment. The receptors were sampled from a human donor with chronic lymphocytic leukemia.

Remarks on this clone: The sample carries other DNA sequences with the same CDR3. V is TRBV5-1 and J is TRBJ2-5, with 8 bases that match TRBD1. This CDR3 comprises 17 residues. Germline CDR1 SGHRS, CDR2 YFSETQ. J gave up 5 bases and V 6 bases, and 18 bases lay outside the gene matches. The CDR3 reads CASNNLEAGGIRETQYF. CDR3 in DNA: TGCGCCAGCAACAATTTGGAGGCAGGGGGCATTCGGGAGACCCAGTACTTC.

This rearrangement joins TRBV12-5 to TRBJ2-7; TRBD2 matches at 11 bases. Germline V lookup: CDR1 LGHNT, CDR2 FRNRAP. With 6 bases clipped from V and 5 bases from J, the junction kept 6 bases outside the gene matches. This CDR3 region has 14 residues. CDR3 in amino acids: CASGIAGGGHEQYF. The DNA for the CDR3 is TGTGCTAGTGGCATAGCGGGAGGGGGCCACGAGCAGTACTTC.

J is TRBJ2-7 and V is TRBV4-3; possibly TRBD1 for D (6 bases). Trimming stripped 2 bases from V and 9 bases from J, with 11 bases between. Germline assignment: CDR1 LGHNA and CDR2 YSLEER. There are 12 residues in the CDR3. The CDR3, as DNA: TGCGCCAGCAGCCAAAACCAGGGGCGGCAGTACTTC. Its protein product is CASSQNQGRQYF.

V gene TRBV14 combines with J gene TRBJ2-7; 7 bases agree with TRBD1. The CDR3 is made up of 12 amino acids. Germline lookup yields CDR1 SGHDN and CDR2 FVKESK. The trim removed 4 bases at V and 5 bases at J, leaving 2 bases unmatched. In nucleotides, the CDR3 is TGTGCCAGCAGCCCACAGGGGAACGAGCAGTACTTC. This translates into CASSPQGNEQYF.

This chain links TRBV5-4 with TRBJ1-2, with D unresolved. Deletions cut 0 bases from V and 1 base from J, with 10 bases between. The CDR3 is 15 residues long. Germline CDR1 is SGHNT and CDR2 is YYREEE (reference sequence). In nucleotides, the CDR3 is TGTGCCAGCAGCTTGGAGGTTAACCTTAACTATGGCTACACCTTC. Protein sequence: CASSLEVNLNYGYTF.

The chain links TRBV28 to TRBJ2-7, with 8 bases identical to TRBD1. The germline CDR1 and CDR2 sequences are MDHEN and SYDVKM. This CDR3 has 15 amino acids. The junction had 8 bases not matched to a gene; V was cut back by 5 bases and J by 2 bases. In DNA form, the CDR3 reads TGTGCCAGCAGTCCCCAGACAGGGGCGGCCTACGAGCAGTACTTC. Protein product: CASSPQTGAAYEQYF.

The J gene is TRBJ2-5, the V gene TRBV9; possible D gene TRBD1, 5 bases. Per the germline V gene, CDR1 is SGDLS and CDR2 is YYNGEE. V lost 0 bases and J lost 4, with 10 bases in between. The CDR3 is 14 residues long. The CDR3 sequence: CASSVGAGSETQYF. The DNA for the CDR3 is TGTGCCAGCAGCGTAGGGGCAGGGTCAGAGACCCAGTACTTC.

This clone has only a few counts. The rearrangement joins TRBV19 to TRBJ1-1, with a weak D call TRBD1 (5 bases). Trimming removed 9 bases at V and 7 bases at J, with 21 bases between. Germline assignment: CDR1 LNHDA and CDR2 SQIVND (reference sequence). The CDR3 spans 14 residues. This chain's CDR3 is CASCTGAPTGEAFF. The CDR3 DNA reads TGTGCCAGCTGTACCGGGGCCCCAACGGGTGAAGCTTTCTTT. The full variable domain, in which reference TRBV19 and TRBJ1-1 provide the parts outside the CDR3, is DGGITQSPKYLFRKEGQNVTLSCEQNLNHDAMYWYRQDPGQGLRLIYYSQIVNDFQKGDIAEGYSVSREKKESFPLTVTSAQKNPTAFYLCASCTGAPTGEAFFGQGTRLTVV.

This clone was recorded only once. The J gene is TRBJ2-1, the V gene TRBV27; D tentatively reads TRBD1 or TRBD2 (5 bases each). V was pared by 7 bases and J by 10 bases, with 17 bases between. The CDR3 loop spans 13 amino acids. In germline, CDR1 is MNHEY, CDR2 SMNVEV (reference sequence). The CDR3 reads CASKLRGVREQFF. The CDR3 DNA is TGTGCCAGCAAACTGAGGGGAGTGCGGGAGCAGTTCTTC.

Only a few counts were recorded for this clone. The chain employs TRBV27 and TRBJ2-1; 12 bases line up with TRBD2. The V and J ends lost 6 bases and 9 bases, in that order; junction bases with no gene match: 15. The germline V gene has CDR1 MNHEY and CDR2 SMNVEV (reference sequence). The CDR3 spans 17 residues. Written as DNA, the CDR3 is TGTGCCAGCAGCTCAACTAGCGGGAGGTTCACTAAGGGTGAGCAGTTCTTC. Translation gives CASSSTSGRFTKGEQFF.

The V gene is TRBV4-3, the J gene TRBJ2-7; 10 nucleotides match TRBD2. The J segment lost 6 bases and the V segment lost 0 bases, leaving 8 bases of the junction unmatched. The CDR3 loop spans 16 amino acids. Germline V gene sequence: CDR1 LGHNA, CDR2 YSLEER. This chain's CDR3 is CASSQDFQREGLEQYF. CDR3 nucleotides: TGCGCCAGCAGCCAAGATTTCCAGCGGGAGGGCCTCGAGCAGTACTTC.

This clone was seen a handful of times. The CDR3, as DNA: TGCAGCGTTGGGAGGGGGACTAGCCGATCCTACGAGCAGTACTTC. Translated: CSVGRGTSRSYEQYF. The chain joins TRBV29-1 to TRBJ2-7, with 9 nucleotides matching TRBD2. Germline V gives CDR1 SQVTM, CDR2 ANQGSEA. The CDR3 length is 15 residues. V trimming: 4 bases; J trimming: 1 base; junction bases outside the gene matches: 8.

The chain carries TRBV18 and TRBJ2-7; TRBD2 agrees at 14 bases. CDR3 size: 16 residues. V was pared by 4 bases and J by 0 bases, with 2 bases of the junction left unmatched. Germline V gives CDR1 KGHSH, CDR2 LQKENI. Here the CDR3 reads CASSQGTSGSSYEQYF. For the CDR3, the DNA is TGTGCCAGCTCACAAGGGACTAGCGGGAGCTCCTACGAGCAGTACTTC.

The chain's CDR3 is CASSQDWASGSYWDEQFF. For the CDR3, the DNA is TGTGCCAGCAGCCAAGATTGGGCTAGCGGGAGCTATTGGGATGAGCAGTTCTTC. The gene calls are TRBV14 and TRBJ2-1, with 10 bases lining up with TRBD2. This CDR3 has 18 residues. J gave up 8 bases and V 0 bases, and 13 bases lay outside the gene matches. Germline V gives CDR1 SGHDN, CDR2 FVKESK.

The chain recombines TRBV7-9 with TRBJ2-7; 8 nucleotides align to TRBD1. V lost 6 bases, J lost 4 bases, and 14 bases stayed unmatched. Germline assignment: CDR1 SEHNR and CDR2 FQNEAQ (reference sequence). There are 16 residues in the CDR3. CDR3 amino acids: CASRPSWAGGFYEQYF. CDR3 nucleotide sequence: TGTGCCAGCAGACCGTCGTGGGCAGGGGGCTTTTACGAGCAGTACTTC.

The chain joins TRBV27 to TRBJ2-7; D is uncertain. The CDR3 runs 15 residues. Germline assignment: CDR1 MNHEY and CDR2 SMNVEV (reference sequence). Trimming took off 8 bases at V and 4 bases at J, with 21 bases between the two ends. The DNA of the CDR3 is TGTGCCAGCGGCCTTTTTGCCAGATCTATATACGAGCAGTACTTC. Its protein product is CASGLFARSIYEQYF.

The chain has TRBV7-6 and TRBJ2-5, with 15 positions matching TRBD2. From germline, CDR1 is SGHVS and CDR2 FNYEAQ. This CDR3 has 16 residues. J lost 7 bases, V lost 5 bases, and 8 bases had no gene match. This chain's CDR3 is CASSQGLAGGKVTQYF. The CDR3 DNA is TGTGCCAGCAGCCAGGGACTAGCGGGAGGAAAAGTGACCCAGTACTTC. Full variable domain (outside the CDR3, taken from reference TRBV7-6 and TRBJ2-5): GAGVSQSPRYKVTKRGQDVALRCDPISGHVSLYWYRQALGQGPEFLTYFNYEAQQDKSGLPNDRFSAERPEGSISTLTIQRTEQRDSAMYRCASSQGLAGGKVTQYFGPGTRLLVL.

This clone was observed many times. The J gene is TRBJ2-7, the V gene TRBV7-8, with unresolved D. Trimming left V 6 bases short and J 3 bases short, with 18 bases between. Per germline, CDR1 SGHVS and CDR2 FQNEAQ. The CDR3 has 15 residues. CDR3 DNA sequence: TGTGCCAGCAGGTTTATACAGAGCCTTAACTACGAGCAGTACTTC. Translating it yields CASRFIQSLNYEQYF.

The V and J genes are TRBV5-4 and TRBJ1-5; possibly TRBD1 for D (6 bases). The CDR3 runs 12 residues. Germline V CDR1 and CDR2: SGHNT, YYREEE (reference sequence). With 0 bases removed from V and 11 bases from J, the gap between germline ends came to 9 bases. The CDR3 here is CASSLEGGSQHF. CDR3 nucleotides: TGTGCCAGCAGCTTGGAAGGGGGTTCCCAGCATTTT.

The rearrangement uses TRBV30 and TRBJ1-1; D not certain. V was trimmed by 1 base and J by 3 bases, leaving 18 bases between them. CDR3 size: 16 residues. Per germline, CDR1 GTSNPN and CDR2 SVGIG (reference sequence). CDR3 sequence reads: CAWSGFPPRAHTEAFF. The CDR3 DNA reads TGTGCCTGGAGTGGGTTCCCCCCCCGGGCACACACTGAAGCTTTCTTT.

J is TRBJ2-5 and V is TRBV7-3; 9 bases align to TRBD2. This CDR3 contains 16 residues. Germline CDR1 is SGHTA and CDR2 is FQGTGA. The V gene end was trimmed by 1 base and the J gene end by 2 bases; junction bases not matched to a gene: 5. CDR3 sequence: CASSLNGLAGQETQYF. The CDR3 DNA reads as TGTGCCAGCAGCTTAAATGGGCTAGCGGGGCAAGAGACCCAGTACTTC.

This clone has just a few counts. V is TRBV2 and J is TRBJ2-1, with 8 nucleotides matching TRBD2. This CDR3 contains 14 residues. CDR1 and CDR2 (germline): SNHLY, FYNNEI. The junction had 6 bases not matched to a gene; V was cut back by 4 bases and J by 7 bases. The chain's CDR3 is CASSALAGMNEQFF. Written as DNA, the CDR3 is TGTGCCAGCAGTGCCTTAGCGGGAATGAATGAGCAGTTCTTC.

The chain joins TRBV18 to TRBJ2-5, with 8 bases identical to TRBD1. The CDR3 consists of 15 residues. V lost 5 bases and J lost 5; bases outside the gene matches: 10. Germline V gives CDR1 KGHSH, CDR2 LQKENI. The CDR3 spells CASSKNSGGAETQYF. CDR3 nucleotide sequence: TGTGCCAGCTCAAAGAACTCAGGGGGCGCGGAGACCCAGTACTTC.

This clone appeared a few times. The rearrangement joins TRBV7-9 to TRBJ1-3; D remains ambiguous. Germline V lookup: CDR1 SEHNR, CDR2 FQNEAQ (reference sequence). Trimming removed 5 bases at V and 8 bases at J, with 10 bases between. This CDR3 region has 12 residues. The CDR3 reads CASSPMFDTIYF. The CDR3 nucleotides are TGTGCCAGCAGCCCAATGTTCGACACCATATATTTT.

The chain links TRBV5-1 to TRBJ2-2, with D perhaps matching TRBD1 or TRBD2 (5 bases each). The CDR3 covers 17 residues. V lost 2 bases, J lost 5 bases, and 19 bases lay in between. Germline CDR1 reads SGHRS; CDR2 reads YFSETQ. CDR3: CASSFSPGTAITGELFF. CDR3 DNA: TGCGCCAGCAGCTTTTCCCCAGGGACCGCGATTACCGGGGAGCTGTTTTTT.

The chain joins TRBV30 to TRBJ1-2; TRBD1 matches at 7 bases. This CDR3 comprises 13 residues. Germline lookup yields CDR1 GTSNPN and CDR2 SVGIG (reference sequence). Trimming cost V 3 bases and J 4 bases; bases outside gene matches: 5. As DNA, the CDR3 is TGTGCCTGGAGCGAAGGGGACAGCTATGGCTACACCTTC. This encodes CAWSEGDSYGYTF.

The chain recombines TRBV5-1 with TRBJ2-6; 10 positions match TRBD2. The CDR3 contains 18 residues. Germline V gives CDR1 SGHRS, CDR2 YFSETQ. Trimming removed 0 bases from V and 3 bases from J; junction bases left unmatched: 6. This CDR3 is CASSLAGTSVDGANVLTF. CDR3 sequence (DNA): TGCGCCAGCAGCTTGGCCGGGACTAGCGTTGATGGGGCCAACGTCCTGACTTTC. The full variable domain, in which reference TRBV5-1 and TRBJ2-6 provide the parts outside the CDR3, is KAGVTQTPRYLIKTRGQQVTLSCSPISGHRSVSWYQQTPGQGLQFLFEYFSETQRNKGNFPGRFSGRQFSNSRSEMNVSTLELGDSALYLCASSLAGTSVDGANVLTFGAGSRLTVL.

V is TRBV7-6 and J is TRBJ2-5; TRBD1 agrees at 8 bases. The CDR3 length is 14 residues. Germline V gives CDR1 SGHVS, CDR2 FNYEAQ. V shed 5 bases and J 5 bases; nucleotides not matched to a gene: 7. DNA for the CDR3: TGTGCCAGCAGCCCCGGACAGGGTTCGGAGACCCAGTACTTC. Amino acids: CASSPGQGSETQYF.

This chain links TRBV4-3 with TRBJ2-1, with TRBD2 matching 12 bases. Per germline, CDR1 LGHNA and CDR2 YSLEER. Germline trimming cut 1 base from V and 8 bases from J; bases unmatched to any gene: 15. The CDR3 runs to 19 residues. CDR3 coding DNA: TGCGCCAGCAGCCAAGCGGCCAATCTAGCGGGAGGGCTTGTCTATGAGCAGTTCTTC. Protein sequence: CASSQAANLAGGLVYEQFF.

The J gene is TRBJ2-7, the V gene TRBV7-2; 10 nucleotides line up with TRBD2. Looked up from germline, CDR1 is SGHTA and CDR2 is FQGNSA. This CDR3 comprises 15 residues. Trimming took 4 bases from V and 6 from J; bases not matched to a gene: 9. CDR3 sequence: CASSYYGLAGVEQYF. The CDR3 nucleotides are TGTGCCAGCAGCTATTATGGGCTAGCGGGGGTCGAGCAGTACTTC.

The chain is built from TRBV6-5 and TRBJ2-1; D might be TRBD2 (6 bases). The V gene lost 2 bases and the J gene lost 2 bases, with 13 bases spanning the gap. Germline CDR1 and CDR2: MNHEY and SVGAGI. CDR3 size: 16 residues. The CDR3 nucleotides are TGTGCCAGCAGTTACCGGGCGGGATATACCTACAATGAGCAGTTCTTC. Protein sequence: CASSYRAGYTYNEQFF.

V usage is TRBV7-2 and J usage is TRBJ2-7; D possibly corresponds to TRBD2 (5 bases). V was shortened by 2 bases and J by 4 bases, with 12 bases between the two germline ends. CDR3 length: 14 residues. Germline CDR1 reads SGHTA; CDR2 reads FQGNSA. CDR3 loop: CASSLYRDLYEQYF. CDR3 coding DNA: TGTGCCAGCAGCTTATATCGGGATTTGTACGAGCAGTACTTC.